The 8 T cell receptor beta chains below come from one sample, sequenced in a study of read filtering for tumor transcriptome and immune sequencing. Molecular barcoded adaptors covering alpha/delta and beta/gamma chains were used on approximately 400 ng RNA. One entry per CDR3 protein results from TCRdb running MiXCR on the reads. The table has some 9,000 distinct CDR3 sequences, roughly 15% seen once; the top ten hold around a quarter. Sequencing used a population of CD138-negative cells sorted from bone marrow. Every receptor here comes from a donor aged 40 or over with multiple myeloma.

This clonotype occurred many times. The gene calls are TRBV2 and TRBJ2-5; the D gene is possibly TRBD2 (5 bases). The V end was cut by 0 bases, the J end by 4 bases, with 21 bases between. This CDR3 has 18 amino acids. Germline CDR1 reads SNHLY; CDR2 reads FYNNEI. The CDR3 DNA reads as TGTGCCAGCAGTGAAGCGCTTCTGGGCGGAGCGGTGTTAGAGACCCAGTACTTC. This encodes CASSEALLGGAVLETQYF.

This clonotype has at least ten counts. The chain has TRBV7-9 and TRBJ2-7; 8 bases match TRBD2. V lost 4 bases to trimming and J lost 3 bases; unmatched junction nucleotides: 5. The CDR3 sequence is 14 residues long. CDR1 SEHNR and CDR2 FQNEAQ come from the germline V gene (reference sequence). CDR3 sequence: CASSSSGGRYEQYF. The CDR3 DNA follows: TGTGCCAGCAGCTCCTCGGGAGGGCGCTACGAGCAGTACTTC.

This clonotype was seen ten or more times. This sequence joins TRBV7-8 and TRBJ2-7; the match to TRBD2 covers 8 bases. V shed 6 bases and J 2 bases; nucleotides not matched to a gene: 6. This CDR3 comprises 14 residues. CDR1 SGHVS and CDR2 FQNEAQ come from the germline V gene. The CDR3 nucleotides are TGTGCCAGCAGTTCCGGGGGACTAGCCTACGAGCAGTACTTC. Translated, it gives CASSSGGLAYEQYF.

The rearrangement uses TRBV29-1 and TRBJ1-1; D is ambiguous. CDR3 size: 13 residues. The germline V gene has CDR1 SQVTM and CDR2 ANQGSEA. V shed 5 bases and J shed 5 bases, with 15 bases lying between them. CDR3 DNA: TGCAGCGTTTTGGAATCAAAGGCTACTGAAGCTTTCTTT. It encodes CSVLESKATEAFF.

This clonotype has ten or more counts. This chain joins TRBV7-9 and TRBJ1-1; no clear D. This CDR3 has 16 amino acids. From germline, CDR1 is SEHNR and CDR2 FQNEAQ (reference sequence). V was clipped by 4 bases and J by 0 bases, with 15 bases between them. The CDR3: CASSSTLRELNTEAFF. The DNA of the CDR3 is TGTGCCAGCAGCTCTACCTTGAGGGAACTGAACACTGAAGCTTTCTTT.

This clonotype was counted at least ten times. The CDR3 is CSAIHPPAGEFGELFF. The CDR3 region has the DNA TGCAGTGCTATCCACCCCCCAGCGGGAGAATTCGGGGAGCTGTTTTTT. The V and J genes are TRBV20-1 and TRBJ2-2, with 8 bases matching TRBD2. The CDR3 has 16 residues. V lost 4 bases to trimming and J lost 7 bases; unmatched junction nucleotides: 14. Germline lookup yields CDR1 DFQATT and CDR2 SNEGSKA (reference sequence).

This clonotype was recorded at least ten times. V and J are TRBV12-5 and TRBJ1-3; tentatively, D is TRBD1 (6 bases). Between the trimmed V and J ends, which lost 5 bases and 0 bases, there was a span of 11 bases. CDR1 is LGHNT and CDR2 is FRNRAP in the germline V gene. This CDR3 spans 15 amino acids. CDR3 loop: CASGQGQSSGNTIYF. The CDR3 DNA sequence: TGTGCTAGTGGTCAAGGACAGTCCTCTGGAAACACCATATATTTT. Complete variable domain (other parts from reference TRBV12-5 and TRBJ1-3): DARVTQTPRHKVTEMGQEVTMRCQPILGHNTVFWYRQTMMQGLELLAYFRNRAPLDDSGMPKDRFSAEMPDATLATLKIQPSEPRDSAVYFCASGQGQSSGNTIYFGEGSWLTVV.

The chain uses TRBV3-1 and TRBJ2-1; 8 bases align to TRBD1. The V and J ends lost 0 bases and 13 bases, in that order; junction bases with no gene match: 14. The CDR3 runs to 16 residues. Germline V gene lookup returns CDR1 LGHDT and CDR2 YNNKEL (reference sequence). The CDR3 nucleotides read TGTGCCAGCAGCCAAGAGGCAGGGGGCTTTTACACTGACCAGTTCTTC. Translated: CASSQEAGGFYTDQFF.